This T cell receptor (beta chain) was observed in a study of a mutant IDH1 vaccine in newly diagnosed glioma. In the study overall: Initiation of the vaccine course occurred 4-6 weeks after radiotherapy alone, or alongside temozolomide cycles. Averaging around 40 years of age, treated patients were approximately 62% male and approximately 40% female. Overall study findings and caveats: Among patients, about 94% showed immune responses induced by the vaccine.

J was trimmed by 2 bases and V by 2 bases; bases with no gene match: 5. Per germline, CDR1 SGHTA and CDR2 FQGNSA. The CDR3 runs 17 residues. Time point meaning: week 35, safety follow-up. Vaccinated patients received 300 ug of mutant IDH1 20-mer peptide per dose, with topical imiquimod. Patients were given eight vaccinations, scheduled in weeks 1, 3, 5, 7, 11, 15, 19 and 23. Measured with immunoSEQ multiplex PCR; TCRdb has only the in-frame clones, and not every one. This table holds roughly 32,000 clones, 82% found once. Comments on this clone: The antigen is unknown.

The chain couples TRBV7-2 to TRBJ2-3; 12 nucleotides agree with TRBD2. This TCR was recovered from a woman under 30 with glioma. Sequencing used PBMCs, obtained from a glioma patient whose treatment included an IDH1 peptide vaccine. In DNA, the CDR3 is TGTGCCAGCAGCTTATCTAGCGGGGGGGCGAACACAGATACGCAGTATTTT. This sequence encodes CASSLSSGGANTDTQYF.